The rows below give T cell receptor beta chains drawn from one sample of a study of blood T cells in healthy people across ages. TCRdb reanalysed the 5' RACE reads using MiXCR and keeps one entry per CDR3 protein. This table holds almost 800,000 distinct CDR3 sequences, roughly 64% found once. The sample comprised blood. These TCRs come from a man younger than 45 in good health. CDR3s include the opening cysteine and the closing phenylalanine or tryptophan. D genes are given only for firm matches. The size entry is marked missing in some rows and otherwise reads once, few, many or a size class.

v_call,d_call,clone_size,j_call,cdr3_aa,cdr3_nt
TRBV24-1,TRBD2,.,TRBJ2-1,CATSDRASGRNEQFF,TGTGCCACCAGTGACCGGGCTAGCGGGCGCAATGAGCAGTTCTTC
TRBV29-1,.,.,TRBJ1-1,CSVVLSDSEAFF,TGCAGCGTTGTTTTGAGCGACAGTGAAGCTTTCTTT
TRBV4-3,.,.,TRBJ2-7,CASSQAVSVQRTYEQYF,TGCGCCAGCAGCCAGGCAGTTAGCGTACAGAGGACCTACGAGCAGTACTTC
TRBV20-1,.,.,TRBJ2-1,CSARGMEGGSWGEQFF,TGCAGTGCTAGAGGAATGGAGGGGGGATCCTGGGGGGAGCAGTTCTTC
TRBV6-6,.,.,TRBJ1-1,CASSYDRNTEAFF,TGTGCCAGCAGTTATGACAGGAACACTGAAGCTTTCTTT
TRBV7-8,.,.,TRBJ1-1,CASSLETTGYTAFF,TGTGCCAGCAGCTTGGAGACGACCGGGTATACAGCTTTCTTT
TRBV3-1,.,many,TRBJ2-5,CASSQKETQYF,TGTGCCAGCAGTCAAAAAGAGACCCAGTACTTC
TRBV29-1,TRBD1,.,TRBJ1-2,CSVRRGTAGGGYTF,TGCAGCGTAAGACGTGGGACAGCCGGTGGTGGCTACACCTTC
TRBV10-3,TRBD2,.,TRBJ2-3,CATSWASLAGEDTQYF,TGTGCCACTTCTTGGGCAAGTCTAGCGGGAGAAGATACGCAGTATTTT
TRBV27,.,.,TRBJ2-1,CAILTRYNEQFF,TGTGCCATCCTAACTCGGTACAATGAGCAGTTCTTC